This is a list of T cell receptor beta chains from one sample in a study of Graves' ophthalmopathy and Graves' hyperthyroidism. TCRdb itself ran the multiplex PCR reads through MiXCR, one entry per CDR3 protein. Of a few hundred thousand distinct CDR3 sequences detected, about 18% appear once; the ten largest clones hold roughly 2.4%. The sequencing sample was made of peripheral blood. These receptors were obtained from an adult woman with stable Graves' hyperthyroidism. Both conserved end residues are part of each CDR3. Fields, in order: J gene, clone size, D gene, CDR3 length, V gene, CDR3 DNA, CDR3 protein. A D gene is named only where the DNA matches it firmly. Not every row has a clone size; where given, it reads once, few, many or a size class.

>TRBJ2-2|many|NA|20|TRBV25-1
TGTGCCAGCAGTCCCTTATTAAGGGGGGTAGCGACAAGTTTCGCCGGGGAGCTGTTTTTT
CASSPLLRGVATSFAGELFF
>TRBJ2-5|NA|NA|11|TRBV29-1
TGCAGCGTTGCGCCCGGGGAGACCCAGTACTTC
CSVAPGETQYF
>TRBJ1-1|many|TRBD1|14|TRBV19
TGTGCCAGTAGGGAGGGGGCCCTGAACACTGAAGCTTTCTTT
CASREGALNTEAFF
>TRBJ2-2|NA|NA|13|TRBV5-1
TGCGCCAGCAGCTGGGCGGGACCCGGGGAGCTGTTTTTT
CASSWAGPGELFF
>TRBJ2-5|many|NA|17|TRBV25-1
TGTGCCAGCAGTGAAGGTCCCCTTCCCCAACCCCGGGAGACCCAGTACTTC
CASSEGPLPQPRETQYF
>TRBJ1-1|NA|NA|11|TRBV19
TGTGCCAGTTATCGACAGACTGAAGCTTTCTTT
CASYRQTEAFF
>TRBJ2-5|NA|TRBD1|14|TRBV12-3/TRBV12-4
TGTGCTAGCAGCCTCCACAGGGGGCTCGAGACCCGGTACTTC
CASSLHRGLETRYF
>TRBJ2-7|many|NA|16|TRBV19
TGTGCCAGTAGTATAGGACGAAGCGACTCACACTACGAGCAGTACTTC
CASSIGRSDSHYEQYF
>TRBJ2-5|few|NA|13|TRBV9
TGTGCCAGCAGCGAGACCCCTCTAGAGACCCAGTACTTC
CASSETPLETQYF
>TRBJ1-4|NA|TRBD1|13|TRBV29-1
TGCAGCGTTTCCCCGACAGGGTTTGGAAAACTGTTTTTT
CSVSPTGFGKLFF